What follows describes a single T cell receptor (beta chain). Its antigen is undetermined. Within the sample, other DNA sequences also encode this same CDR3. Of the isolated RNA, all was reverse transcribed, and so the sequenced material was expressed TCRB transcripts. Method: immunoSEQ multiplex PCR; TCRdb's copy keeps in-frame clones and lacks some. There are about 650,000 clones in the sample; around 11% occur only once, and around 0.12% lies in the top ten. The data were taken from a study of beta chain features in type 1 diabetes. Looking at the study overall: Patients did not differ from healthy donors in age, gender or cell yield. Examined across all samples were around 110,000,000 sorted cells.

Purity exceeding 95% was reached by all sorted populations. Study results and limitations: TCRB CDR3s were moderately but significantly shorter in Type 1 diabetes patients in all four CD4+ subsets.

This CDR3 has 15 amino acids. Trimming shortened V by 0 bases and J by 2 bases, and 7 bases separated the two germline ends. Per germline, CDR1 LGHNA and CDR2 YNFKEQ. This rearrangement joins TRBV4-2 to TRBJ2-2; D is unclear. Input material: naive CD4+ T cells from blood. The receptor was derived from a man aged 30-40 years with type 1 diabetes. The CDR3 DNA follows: TGTGCCAGCAGCCAAGATGGTACTAACACCGGGGAGCTGTTTTTT. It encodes CASSQDGTNTGELFF.